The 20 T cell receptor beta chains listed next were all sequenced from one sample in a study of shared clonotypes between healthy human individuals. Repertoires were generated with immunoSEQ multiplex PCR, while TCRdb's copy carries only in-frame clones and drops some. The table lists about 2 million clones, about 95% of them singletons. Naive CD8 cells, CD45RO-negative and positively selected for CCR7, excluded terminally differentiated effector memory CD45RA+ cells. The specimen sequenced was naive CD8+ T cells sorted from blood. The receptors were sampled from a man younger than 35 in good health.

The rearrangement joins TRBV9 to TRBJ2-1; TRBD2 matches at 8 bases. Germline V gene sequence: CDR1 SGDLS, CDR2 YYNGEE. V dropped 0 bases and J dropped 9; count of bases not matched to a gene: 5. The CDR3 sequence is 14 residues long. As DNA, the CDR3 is TGTGCCAGCAGCGTAGCGGGGGGGCCGTCTGAGCAGTTCTTC. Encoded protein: CASSVAGGPSEQFF.

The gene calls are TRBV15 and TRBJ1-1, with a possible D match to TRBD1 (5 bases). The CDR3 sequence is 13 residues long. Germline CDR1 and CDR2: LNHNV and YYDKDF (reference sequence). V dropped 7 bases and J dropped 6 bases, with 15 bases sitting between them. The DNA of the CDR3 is TGTGCCACCAATTCAGGGACCGGGGCTGAAGCTTTCTTT. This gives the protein CATNSGTGAEAFF.

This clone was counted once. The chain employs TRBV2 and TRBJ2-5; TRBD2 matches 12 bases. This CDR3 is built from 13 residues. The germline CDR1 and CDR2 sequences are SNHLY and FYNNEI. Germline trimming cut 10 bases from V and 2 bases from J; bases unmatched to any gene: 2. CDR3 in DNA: TGTGCCACTGGACTAGCGGGACAAGAGACCCAGTACTTC. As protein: CATGLAGQETQYF.

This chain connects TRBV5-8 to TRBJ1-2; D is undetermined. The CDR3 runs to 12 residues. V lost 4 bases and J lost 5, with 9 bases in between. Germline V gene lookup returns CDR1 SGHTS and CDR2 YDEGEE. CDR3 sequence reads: CASSPPIYGYTF. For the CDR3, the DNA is TGTGCCAGCAGCCCGCCTATATATGGCTACACCTTC. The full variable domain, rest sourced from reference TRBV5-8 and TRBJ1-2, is EAGVTQSPTHLIKTRGQQATLRCSPISGHTSVYWYQQALGLGLQFLLWYDEGEERNRGNFPPRFSGRQFPNYSSELNVNALELEDSALYLCASSPPIYGYTFGSGTRLTVV.

CDR3 sequence reads: CASSQDNYGYTF. The CDR3 DNA reads TGCGCCAGCAGCCAAGATAACTATGGCTACACCTTC. This chain links TRBV4-3 with TRBJ1-2, with D uncertain. From germline, CDR1 is LGHNA and CDR2 YSLEER. V was shortened by 0 bases and J by 1 base, with 0 bases between the two germline ends. The CDR3 contains 12 residues.

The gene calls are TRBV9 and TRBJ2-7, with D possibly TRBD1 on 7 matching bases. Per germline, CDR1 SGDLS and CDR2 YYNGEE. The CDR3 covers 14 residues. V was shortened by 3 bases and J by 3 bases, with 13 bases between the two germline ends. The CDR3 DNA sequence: TGTGCCAGCAGCGGCGGGACAGCCTACTACGAGCAGTACTTC. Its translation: CASSGGTAYYEQYF.

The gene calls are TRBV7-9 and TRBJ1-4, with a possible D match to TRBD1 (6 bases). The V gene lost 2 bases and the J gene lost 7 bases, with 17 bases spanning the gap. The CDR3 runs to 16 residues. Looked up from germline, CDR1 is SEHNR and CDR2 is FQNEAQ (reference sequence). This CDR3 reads CASSLSLQGFIEKLFF. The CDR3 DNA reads TGTGCCAGCAGCTTATCCCTCCAGGGGTTTATTGAAAAACTGTTTTTT. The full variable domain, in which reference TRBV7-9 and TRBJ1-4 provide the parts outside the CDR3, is DTGVSQNPRHKITKRGQNVTFRCDPISEHNRLYWYRQTLGQGPEFLTYFQNEAQLEKSRLLSDRFSAERPKGSFSTLEIQRTEQGDSAMYLCASSLSLQGFIEKLFFGSGTQLSVL.

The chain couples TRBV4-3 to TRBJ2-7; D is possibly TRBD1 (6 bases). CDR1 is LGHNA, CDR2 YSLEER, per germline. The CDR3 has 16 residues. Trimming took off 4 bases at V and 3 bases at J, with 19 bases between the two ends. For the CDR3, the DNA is TGCGCCAGCAGCCCCATCCACCCAGGACAGATCTACGAGCAGTACTTC. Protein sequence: CASSPIHPGQIYEQYF.

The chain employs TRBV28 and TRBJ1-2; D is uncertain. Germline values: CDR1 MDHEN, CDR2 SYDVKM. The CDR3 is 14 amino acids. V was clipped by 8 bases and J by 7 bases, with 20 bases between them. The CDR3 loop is CASERRGGIGGYTF. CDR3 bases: TGTGCCAGCGAACGTCGGGGAGGGATTGGTGGCTACACCTTC.

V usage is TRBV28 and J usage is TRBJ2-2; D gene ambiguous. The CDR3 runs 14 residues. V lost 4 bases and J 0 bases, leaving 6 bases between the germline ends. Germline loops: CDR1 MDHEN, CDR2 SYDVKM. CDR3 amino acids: CASSYNPNTGELFF. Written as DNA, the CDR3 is TGTGCCAGCAGTTACAACCCGAACACCGGGGAGCTGTTTTTT.

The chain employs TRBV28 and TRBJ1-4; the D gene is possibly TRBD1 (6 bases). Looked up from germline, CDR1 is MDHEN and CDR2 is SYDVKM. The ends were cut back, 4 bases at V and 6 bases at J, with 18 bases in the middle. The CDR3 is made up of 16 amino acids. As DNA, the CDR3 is TGTGCCAGCAGTTATCCCCGGGAACCAGGGGATGAAAAACTGTTTTTT. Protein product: CASSYPREPGDEKLFF.

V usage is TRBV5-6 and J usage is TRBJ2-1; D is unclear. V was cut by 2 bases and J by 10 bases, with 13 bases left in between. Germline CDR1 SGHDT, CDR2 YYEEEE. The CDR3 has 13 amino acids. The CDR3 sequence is CASSFSHRAEQFF. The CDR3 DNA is TGTGCCAGCAGCTTTTCCCATCGTGCGGAGCAGTTCTTC.

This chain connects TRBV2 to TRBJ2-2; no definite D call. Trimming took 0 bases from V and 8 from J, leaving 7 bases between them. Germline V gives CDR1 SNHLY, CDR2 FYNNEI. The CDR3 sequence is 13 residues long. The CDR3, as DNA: TGTGCCAGCAGTGAAGCGTGGGGAGGGGAGCTGTTTTTT. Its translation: CASSEAWGGELFF.

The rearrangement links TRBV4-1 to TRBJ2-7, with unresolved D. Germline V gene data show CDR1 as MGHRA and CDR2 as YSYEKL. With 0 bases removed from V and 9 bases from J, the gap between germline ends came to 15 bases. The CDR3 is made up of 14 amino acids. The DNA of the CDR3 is TGCGCCAGCAGCCAAGACCGGGCCGAGTCCCCGCAGTACTTC. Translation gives CASSQDRAESPQYF.

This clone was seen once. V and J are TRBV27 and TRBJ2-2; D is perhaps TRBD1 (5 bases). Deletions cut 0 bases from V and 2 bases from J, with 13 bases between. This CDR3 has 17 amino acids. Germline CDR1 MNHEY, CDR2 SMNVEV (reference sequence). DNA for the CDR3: TGTGCCAGCAGTTTATCTTGGACACATATTAACACCGGGGAGCTGTTTTTT. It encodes CASSLSWTHINTGELFF.

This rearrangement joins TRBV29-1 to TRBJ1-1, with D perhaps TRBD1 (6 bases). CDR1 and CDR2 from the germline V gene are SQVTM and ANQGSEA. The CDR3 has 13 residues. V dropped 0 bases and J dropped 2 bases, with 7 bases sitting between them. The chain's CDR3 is CSVEEGTNTEAFF. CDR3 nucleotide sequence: TGCAGCGTTGAAGAAGGGACAAACACTGAAGCTTTCTTT.

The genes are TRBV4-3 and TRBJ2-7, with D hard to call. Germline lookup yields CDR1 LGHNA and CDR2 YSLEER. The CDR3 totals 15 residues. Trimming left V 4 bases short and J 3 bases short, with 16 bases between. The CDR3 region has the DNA TGCGCCAGCAGCCGAGTAATGGGGTCTATCTACGAGCAGTACTTC. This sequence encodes CASSRVMGSIYEQYF.

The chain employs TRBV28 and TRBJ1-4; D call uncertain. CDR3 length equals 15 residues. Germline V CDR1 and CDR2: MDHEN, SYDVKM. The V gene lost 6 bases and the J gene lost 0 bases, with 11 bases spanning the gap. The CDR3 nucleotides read TGTGCCAGCAGCCTCCACAGTGCAACTAATGAAAAACTGTTTTTT. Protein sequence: CASSLHSATNEKLFF. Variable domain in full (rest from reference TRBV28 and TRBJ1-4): DVKVTQSSRYLVKRTGEKVFLECVQDMDHENMFWYRQDPGLGLRLIYFSYDVKMKEKGDIPEGYSVSREKKERFSLILESASTNQTSMYLCASSLHSATNEKLFFGSGTQLSVL.

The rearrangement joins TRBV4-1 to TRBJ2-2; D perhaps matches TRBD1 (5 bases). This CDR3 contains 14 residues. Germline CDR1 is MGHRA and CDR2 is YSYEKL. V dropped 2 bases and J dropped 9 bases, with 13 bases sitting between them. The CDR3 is CASSQTGFDRELFF. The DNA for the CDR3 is TGCGCCAGCAGCCAAACAGGTTTCGACCGGGAGCTGTTTTTT.

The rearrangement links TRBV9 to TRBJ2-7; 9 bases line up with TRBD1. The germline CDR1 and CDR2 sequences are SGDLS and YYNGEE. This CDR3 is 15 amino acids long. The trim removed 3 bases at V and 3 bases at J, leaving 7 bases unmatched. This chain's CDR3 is CASSATGGLVYEQYF. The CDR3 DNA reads TGTGCCAGCAGCGCGACAGGGGGGTTAGTCTACGAGCAGTACTTC.